This T cell receptor (beta chain) was captured in a study of monozygotic twins with inflammatory bowel disease. TCRdb re-called the 5' RACE reads and shows each CDR3 protein once, DNA omitted. In all, the sample yields 210,000 or so distinct CDR3 sequences. The CDR3 runs to 16 residues. The germline CDR1 and CDR2 sequences are KGHSH and LQKENI. Sample: blood. The J gene is TRBJ2-1, the V gene TRBV18; the TCRdb call, TRBD2, lacks DNA for checking. The sequence was collected from a human donor with ulcerative colitis or Crohn's disease, or a healthy co-twin of an affected twin (not recorded which). Here the CDR3 reads CASSPQQLELKDEQFF.